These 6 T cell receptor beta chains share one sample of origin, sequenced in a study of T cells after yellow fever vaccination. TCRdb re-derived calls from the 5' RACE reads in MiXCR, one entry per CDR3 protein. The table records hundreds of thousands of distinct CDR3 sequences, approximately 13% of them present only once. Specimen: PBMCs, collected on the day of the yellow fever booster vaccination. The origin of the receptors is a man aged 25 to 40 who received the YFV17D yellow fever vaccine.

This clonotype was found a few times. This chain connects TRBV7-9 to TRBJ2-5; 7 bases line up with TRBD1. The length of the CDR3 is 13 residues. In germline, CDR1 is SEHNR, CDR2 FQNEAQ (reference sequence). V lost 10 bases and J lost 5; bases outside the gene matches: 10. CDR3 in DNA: TGTGCCACCAAACCCAGGGGGAGCGAGACCCAGTACTTC. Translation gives CATKPRGSETQYF.

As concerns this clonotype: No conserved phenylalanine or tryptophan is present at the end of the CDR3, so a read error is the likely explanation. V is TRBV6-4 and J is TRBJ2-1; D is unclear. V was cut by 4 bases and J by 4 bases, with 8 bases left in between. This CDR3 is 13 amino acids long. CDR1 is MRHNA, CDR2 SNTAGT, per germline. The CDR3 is CASSVKEYNEQFS. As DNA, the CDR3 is TGTGCCAGCAGTGTTAAGGAATACAATGAGCAGTTCTCC.

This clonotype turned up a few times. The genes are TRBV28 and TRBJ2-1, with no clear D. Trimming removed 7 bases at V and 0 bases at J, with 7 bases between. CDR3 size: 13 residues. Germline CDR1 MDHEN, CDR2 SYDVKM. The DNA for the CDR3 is TGTGCCAGCACCCCCCGCTCCTACAATGAGCAGTTCTTC. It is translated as CASTPRSYNEQFF.

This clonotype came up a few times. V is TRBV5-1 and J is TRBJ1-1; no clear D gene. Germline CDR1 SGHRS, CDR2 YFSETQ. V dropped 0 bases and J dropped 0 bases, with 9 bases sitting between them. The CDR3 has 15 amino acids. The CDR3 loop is CASSLEAVMNTEAFF. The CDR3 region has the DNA TGCGCCAGCAGCTTGGAGGCGGTAATGAACACTGAAGCTTTCTTT.

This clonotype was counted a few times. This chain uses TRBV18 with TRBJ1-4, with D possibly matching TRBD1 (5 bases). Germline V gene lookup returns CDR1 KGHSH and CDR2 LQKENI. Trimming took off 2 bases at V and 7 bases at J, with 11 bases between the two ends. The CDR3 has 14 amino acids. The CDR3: CASSPAGVGEKLFF. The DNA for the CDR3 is TGTGCCAGCTCACCAGCGGGGGTGGGTGAAAAACTGTTTTTT.

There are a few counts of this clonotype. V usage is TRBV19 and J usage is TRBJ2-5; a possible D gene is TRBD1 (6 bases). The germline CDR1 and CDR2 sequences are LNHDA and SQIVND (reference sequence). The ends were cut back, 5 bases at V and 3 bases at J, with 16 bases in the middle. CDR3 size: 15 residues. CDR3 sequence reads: CASSYRAQSEETQYF. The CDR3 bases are TGTGCCAGTAGTTACAGGGCTCAATCCGAAGAGACCCAGTACTTC.